A single TCR beta chain is shown here with its context. The sample comes from a study of blood T cell repertoires in COVID-19. Background on the study: Spain, Italy and the United States supplied samples that represented acute and convalescent COVID-19.

The CDR3 is 14 amino acids. Trimming took off 6 bases at V and 6 bases at J, with 14 bases between the two ends. Per the germline V gene, CDR1 is MRHNA and CDR2 is SNTAGT. Profiled with immunoSEQ multiplex PCR; TCRdb holds only in-frame clones, not every one. The sample holds roughly 500,000 clones, approximately 86% seen once. The chain combines TRBV6-4 with TRBJ2-2; D not certain. This sequence originates from a woman aged 55-75 years who had recovered from COVID-19. Input material: PBMCs or T cells enriched from blood (not recorded which). Here the CDR3 DNA reads TGTGCCAGCAGAAGAACGGTCAACCCCGGGGAGCTGTTTTTT. Its translation: CASRRTVNPGELFF.